Presented here are 21 T cell receptor beta chains from one specimen sequenced in a study of shared clonotypes between healthy human individuals (dated by TCRdb to 2018 to 2021). Library method: the immunoSEQ multiplex PCR assay. In its TCRdb copy, this immuneACCESS table keeps in-frame sequences only and misses some clones. Where compared with another copy, unresolved V genes explain less than half of these, and the others have no known cause. The sample includes about 510,000 clones, with almost 97% observed a single time. About 0.057% of the sample is held by the ten biggest clonotypes. Input material: naive CD4+ T cells sorted from blood. This specimen's cell subset or site label, per the study, means: CD45RA+ positively selected. The receptors were sampled from a woman in her twenties or thirties in good health.

J is TRBJ2-7 and V is TRBV7-6, with TRBD2 identical over 10 bases. This CDR3 has 14 amino acids. The junction had 14 bases not matched to a gene; V was cut back by 11 bases and J by 7 bases. The germline CDR1 and CDR2 sequences are SGHVS and FNYEAQ. In nucleotides, the CDR3 is TGTGCCTCGTGTGAGCTAGCGGGAGCCGGGGAGCAGTACTTC. It specifies CASCELAGAGEQYF.

The chain carries TRBV27 and TRBJ2-6; no definite D call. The CDR3 covers 13 residues. Trimming shortened V by 6 bases and J by 2 bases, and 5 bases separated the two germline ends. CDR1 is MNHEY, CDR2 SMNVEV, per germline (reference sequence). CDR3 in DNA: TGTGCCAGCAGGATGGCTGGGGCCAACGTCCTGACTTTC. Translated: CASRMAGANVLTF. The whole variable domain, filled in from reference TRBV27 and TRBJ2-6, reads EAQVTQNPRYLITVTGKKLTVTCSQNMNHEYMSWYRQDPGLGLRQIYYSMNVEVTDKGDVPEGYKVSRKEKRNFPLILESPSPNQTSLYFCASRMAGANVLTFGAGSRLTVL.

The V and J genes are TRBV28 and TRBJ1-2; TRBD1 might be the D (5 bases). The CDR3 totals 16 residues. CDR1 is MDHEN and CDR2 is SYDVKM in the germline V gene. V lost 4 bases and J 4 bases, leaving 19 bases between the germline ends. CDR3 residues: CASSSPGEGGAYGYTF. The CDR3 DNA sequence: TGTGCCAGCAGTTCCCCGGGGGAGGGTGGGGCCTATGGCTACACCTTC.

This chain joins TRBV28 and TRBJ1-3; D might be TRBD1 (5 bases). Deletions cut 5 bases from V and 7 bases from J, with 15 bases between. CDR1 is MDHEN, CDR2 SYDVKM, per germline. The CDR3 spans 14 residues. Here the CDR3 DNA reads TGTGCCAGCAGTGGCCGGGACTCCGGGAACACCATATATTTT. It is translated as CASSGRDSGNTIYF.

The genes are TRBV18 and TRBJ1-1; D ambiguous. CDR1 KGHSH and CDR2 LQKENI come from the germline V gene. The CDR3 loop spans 13 amino acids. V dropped 3 bases and J dropped 2 bases, with 7 bases sitting between them. The CDR3 loop is CASSPLVNTEAFF. The CDR3 DNA reads TGTGCCAGCTCACCCCTCGTCAACACTGAAGCTTTCTTT. The whole variable domain, remainder taken from reference TRBV18 and TRBJ1-1, is NAGVMQNPRHLVRRRGQEARLRCSPMKGHSHVYWYRQLPEEGLKFMVYLQKENIIDESGMPKERFSAEFPKEGPSILRIQQVVRGDSAAYFCASSPLVNTEAFFGQGTRLTVV.

V gene TRBV28 combines with J gene TRBJ2-1; 14 bases match TRBD2. The CDR3 is 15 residues long. Germline CDR1 reads MDHEN; CDR2 reads SYDVKM. V lost 8 bases, J lost 10 bases, and 10 bases stayed unmatched. The CDR3 DNA is TGTGCCAGCCACTCCGGGACTAGCGGGAGAATGGAGCAGTTCTTC. It codes for CASHSGTSGRMEQFF.

This chain joins TRBV5-1 and TRBJ1-2; D uncertain. CDR3 length: 12 amino acids. Deletions cut 1 base from V and 4 bases from J, with 5 bases between. Germline values: CDR1 SGHRS, CDR2 YFSETQ. The CDR3 sequence: CASSLSSYGYTF. The CDR3 DNA reads TGCGCCAGCAGCTTGAGCAGCTATGGCTACACCTTC.

This rearrangement joins TRBV28 to TRBJ2-5, with 8 nucleotides matching TRBD2. With V trimmed by 0 bases and J by 1 base, 4 bases remained unmatched. CDR3 length equals 16 residues. The germline V gene encodes CDR1 MDHEN and CDR2 SYDVKM. The CDR3 DNA follows: TGTGCCAGCAGTTTATGGTTTAGCGGGGCCCAAGAGACCCAGTACTTC. This encodes CASSLWFSGAQETQYF.

V is TRBV9 and J is TRBJ2-5, with D perhaps matching TRBD2 (6 bases). The germline CDR1 and CDR2 sequences are SGDLS and YYNGEE. The ends were cut back, 0 bases at V and 2 bases at J, with 8 bases in the middle. The CDR3 runs to 14 residues. In DNA form, the CDR3 reads TGTGCCAGCAGCGTAGGGGGGGAACAAGAGACCCAGTACTTC. Amino acid sequence: CASSVGGEQETQYF.

This clone occurred once. The chain links TRBV5-4 to TRBJ2-7; 9 bases are a match to TRBD2. CDR3 length: 17 residues. Germline CDR1 SGHNT, CDR2 YYREEE (reference sequence). Trimming removed 3 bases from V and 3 bases from J; junction bases left unmatched: 13. The CDR3 protein is CASSWGGGTSLIYEQYF. DNA of the CDR3: TGTGCCAGCAGCTGGGGGGGAGGGACTAGCCTAATCTACGAGCAGTACTTC. Based on the CDR3 plus reference TRBV5-4 and TRBJ2-7, the full variable domain is ETGVTQSPTHLIKTRGQQVTLRCSSQSGHNTVSWYQQALGQGPQFIFQYYREEENGRGNFPPRFSGLQFPNYSSELNVNALELDDSALYLCASSWGGGTSLIYEQYFGPGTRLTVT.

The chain joins TRBV19 to TRBJ1-4; TRBD1 might be the D (6 bases). Germline V gene lookup returns CDR1 LNHDA and CDR2 SQIVND (reference sequence). The CDR3 covers 13 residues. V was pared by 9 bases and J by 5 bases, with 13 bases between. CDR3 nucleotide sequence: TGTGCCAGCTCCGGGACAATCAATGAAAAACTGTTTTTT. Amino acids: CASSGTINEKLFF.

J is TRBJ2-1 and V is TRBV13; no firm D call. From germline, CDR1 is PRHDT and CDR2 FYEKMQ (reference sequence). This CDR3 has 15 residues. V was pared by 1 base and J by 0 bases, with 7 bases between. CDR3 protein: CASSLDPSSYNEQFF. CDR3 DNA sequence: TGTGCCAGCAGCTTAGATCCGAGCTCCTACAATGAGCAGTTCTTC.

V and J are TRBV27 and TRBJ1-1; D unresolved. Deletions cut 5 bases from V and 4 bases from J, with 14 bases between. This CDR3 is 14 amino acids long. CDR1 and CDR2 from the germline V gene are MNHEY and SMNVEV (reference sequence). CDR3 loop: CASSLLNGRTEAFF. CDR3 sequence (DNA): TGTGCCAGCAGTCTACTTAATGGACGCACTGAAGCTTTCTTT.

Only one count was recorded for this clone. The V gene is TRBV11-2, the J gene TRBJ2-2; the D is unclear. Trimming cost V 6 bases and J 0 bases, with 8 bases left between them. CDR1 SGHAT and CDR2 FQNNGV come from the germline V gene. This CDR3 has 14 amino acids. CDR3 protein: CASSKTANTGELFF. Here the CDR3 DNA reads TGTGCCAGCAGTAAAACAGCGAACACCGGGGAGCTGTTTTTT.

The V gene is TRBV28, the J gene TRBJ1-4, with D maybe TRBD1 (6 bases). The V gene lost 8 bases and the J gene lost 3 bases, with 19 bases spanning the gap. CDR1 MDHEN and CDR2 SYDVKM come from the germline V gene. CDR3 length: 16 amino acids. This chain's CDR3 is CASGGAGDLANEKLFF. The CDR3 DNA is TGTGCCAGCGGGGGGGCAGGGGATTTGGCTAATGAAAAACTGTTTTTT.

This chain uses TRBV14 with TRBJ2-2; D is ambiguous. The length of the CDR3 is 11 residues. The germline CDR1 and CDR2 sequences are SGHDN and FVKESK. Trimming cost V 7 bases and J 4 bases, with 4 bases left between them. This CDR3 reads CASTGTGELFF. The CDR3 nucleotides are TGTGCCAGCACAGGCACCGGGGAGCTGTTTTTT.

As DNA, the CDR3 is TGTGCCAGCTCCGTGGGGGGTCGAACTGAAGCTTTCTTT. It specifies CASSVGGRTEAFF. The chain is built from TRBV19 and TRBJ1-1; TRBD1 might be the D (5 bases). The CDR3 length is 13 residues. In germline, CDR1 is LNHDA, CDR2 SQIVND (reference sequence). V lost 9 bases and J 5 bases, leaving 16 bases between the germline ends. Combining the CDR3 with reference TRBV19 and TRBJ1-1 gives the whole variable domain DGGITQSPKYLFRKEGQNVTLSCEQNLNHDAMYWYRQDPGQGLRLIYYSQIVNDFQKGDIAEGYSVSREKKESFPLTVTSAQKNPTAFYLCASSVGGRTEAFFGQGTRLTVV.

V is TRBV20-1 and J is TRBJ1-1, with a possible D match to TRBD1 (5 bases). The CDR3 totals 10 residues. V was clipped by 2 bases and J by 7 bases, with 5 bases between them. Germline CDR1 and CDR2: DFQATT and SNEGSKA (reference sequence). DNA for the CDR3: TGCAGTGCTAGAAGGGGTGAAGCTTTCTTT. Translation gives CSARRGEAFF.

The chain joins TRBV7-3 to TRBJ2-7; D perhaps matches TRBD2 (5 bases). The CDR3 contains 12 residues. Germline V gene sequence: CDR1 SGHTA, CDR2 FQGTGA. V was cut by 5 bases and J by 5 bases, with 10 bases left in between. CDR3 residues: CASSTPSNEQYF. The CDR3 DNA reads TGTGCCAGCAGCACCCCTAGCAACGAGCAGTACTTC. Full variable domain (outside the CDR3, taken from reference TRBV7-3 and TRBJ2-7): GAGVSQTPSNKVTEKGKYVELRCDPISGHTALYWYRQSLGQGPEFLIYFQGTGAADDSGLPNDRFFAVRPEGSVSTLKIQRTERGDSAVYLCASSTPSNEQYFGPGTRLTVT.

The chain links TRBV6-6 to TRBJ1-1, with D unresolved. Trimming removed 0 bases at V and 1 base at J, with 6 bases between. Germline V lookup: CDR1 MNHNY, CDR2 SVGAGI (reference sequence). The CDR3 loop spans 14 amino acids. DNA of the CDR3: TGTGCCAGCAGTTACTCGTTGGAGAACACTGAAGCTTTCTTT. Its protein is CASSYSLENTEAFF.

CDR3: CASSAETQYF. The CDR3 DNA is TGTGCCAGCAGCGCAGAGACCCAGTACTTC. This chain links TRBV9 with TRBJ2-5; no reliable D call. The V gene's germline CDR1 is SGDLS and CDR2 YYNGEE. Trimming stripped 3 bases from V and 4 bases from J, with 1 base between. CDR3 size: 10 residues.